This T cell receptor (beta chain) came from a study of T-cell reconstitution after alpha-beta-depleted transplantation in children. CDR1 and CDR2 from the germline V gene are DFQATT and SNEGSKA (reference sequence). V was clipped by 5 bases and J by 4 bases; unmatched bases: 5. CDR3 size: 13 residues. At least ten counts were recorded for this clonotype. Preparation of the TCRbeta library was carried out with unique molecular identifiers. TCRdb called the PCR reads again in MiXCR, with one record for every CDR3 protein. The data contain around 700,000 distinct CDR3 sequences, around 13% of them singletons.

The sequence was obtained from a girl aged 2 to 10 with congenital amegakaryocytic thrombocytopenia, due to receive a stem cell transplant. The V call is TRBV20-1, the J call TRBJ2-3; TRBD2 aligns across 8 bases. The specimen comprised PBMCs, sampled before TCRalphabeta/CD19-depleted stem cell transplant. In DNA form, the CDR3 reads TGCAGTGCTCGAAGCGGGAGCTCAGATACGCAGTATTTT. Translation gives CSARSGSSDTQYF.